What follows are 8 T cell receptor beta chains derived from one specimen sequenced in a study of monozygotic twins with inflammatory bowel disease. TCRdb re-called the 5' RACE reads and catalogs CDR3 proteins one per entry, DNA excluded. This sample's clone table lists roughly 170,000 distinct CDR3 sequences. The source material was blood. The receptors derive from a human donor with ulcerative colitis or Crohn's disease, or a healthy co-twin of an affected twin (not recorded which).

V gene TRBV5-4 combines with J gene TRBJ2-3; TCRdb gives TRBD1 as the D gene, but with no DNA this cannot be confirmed. Germline V gene lookup returns CDR1 SGHNT and CDR2 YYREEE (reference sequence). This CDR3 contains 17 residues. CDR3 in amino acids: CASSLGVVRVGRDTQYF.

This chain links TRBV18 with TRBJ2-1; TCRdb's assignment of TRBD2 cannot be checked, as there is no DNA. The V gene's germline CDR1 is KGHSH and CDR2 LQKENI. This CDR3 has 13 amino acids. CDR3 amino acids: CASSALSLGEQFF.

The chain carries TRBV20-1 and TRBJ2-7; the TCRdb D gene call, TRBD1, has no DNA to confirm it. There are 15 residues in the CDR3. CDR1 and CDR2 (germline): DFQATT, SNEGSKA (reference sequence). CDR3 residues: CSARAHTGLTYEQYF.

The chain uses TRBV5-1 and TRBJ2-3. The length of the CDR3 is 15 residues. Germline V gene data show CDR1 as SGHRS and CDR2 as YFSETQ. The CDR3 region is CASSLEMSRTDTQYF.

The rearrangement joins TRBV28 to TRBJ1-3; TCRdb gives TRBD1 as the D gene, but with no DNA this cannot be confirmed. Germline V lookup: CDR1 MDHEN, CDR2 SYDVKM. The CDR3 runs to 14 residues. This CDR3 is CASRQGFSGNTIYF.

This chain uses TRBV20-1 with TRBJ2-1; TCRdb's D call, TRBD2, is unchecked because there is no DNA. CDR3 length: 15 amino acids. CDR1 and CDR2 (germline): DFQATT, SNEGSKA (reference sequence). CDR3 amino acids: CSALPAGQTYNEQFF.

The chain recombines TRBV19 with TRBJ1-5. This CDR3 spans 12 amino acids. The germline V gene has CDR1 LNHDA and CDR2 SQIVND (reference sequence). CDR3 sequence reads: CASSWLNQPQHF.

V gene TRBV12-3 or TRBV12-4 combines with J gene TRBJ1-2; without DNA, the TCRdb call of TRBD1 cannot be checked. The CDR3 covers 12 residues. The CDR3 sequence: CASSLRPPGDTF.